This T cell receptor (beta chain) was identified in a study of cytomegalovirus exposure and HLA in healthy donors (dated by TCRdb to 2015 to 2018). Looking at the study overall: According to an earlier analysis of a few hundred of the donors, about 190 million T cells yielded 117 million unique TCR beta sequences and 276 Gb of sequence data. An early release that covered some 630 HLA-typed donors contained approximately 300 gigabases of sequencing data and about 93 million unique TCR sequences. All discovery cohort repertoires had been generated using a single sequencing platform. Rather than drawing on any new phenotypic data, the later analysis identified candidate immune exposures from TCR beta sequences and the way those sequences occurred across donors. A later analysis re-examined previously published TCR beta repertoires from roughly 650 donors and added high-resolution HLA genotyping to investigate patterns of TCR occurrence. Along with the approximately 620-subject first cohort, a separate validation cohort of over a hundred different subjects was used. The T cell repertoires of 550 to 850 subjects were profiled by immunosequencing and related to cytomegalovirus serostatus. The study was designed to test whether signatures of past pathogen exposure could be identified by cataloging public T cell receptors. To predict cytomegalovirus infection status, the study brought together high-throughput TCR immunosequencing, statistical association of individual TCRs with disease status, and machine learning. A handful of DR-DQ haplotypes were handled as single units for association and clustering because linkage in the cohort was strong. Both class I and class II loci were covered by HLA typing, at four-digit resolution. The genetic ancestry cluster associated with self-reported Caucasian donors included over 80% of the roughly 360 genotyped donors. A later genetic analysis used genome-wide SNP genotypes for about 65% of the 666 donors, treating that subset as a discovery cohort. Donor age, sex, ethnicity and CMV serostatus were collected together with the repertoire data. An earlier analysis of approximately 500 of the donors applied high-throughput TCR beta sequencing to assess whether each TCR beta V gene segment acted as functional or pseudogenic. Across under 500 genotyped donors of the cohort, an average of about 240,000 unique TCR beta nucleotide sequences per donor were sequenced, and roughly 17% of those sequences were non-productive. Typing coverage varied by locus: about 629-640 donors for A, B, C, DRB1 and DQB1; roughly 560 for DQA1; more than 600 for DPA1; some 470 for DPB1. On the study overall, not on this receptor specifically: According to a later analysis, TCR association rates differed among HLA loci, with DRB1 alleles showing the most associated TCRs and HLA-C alleles showing the fewest. Most TCR sequences were observed very rarely across donors, whereas some public TCRs were present in many individuals. According to a later analysis, most CMV-associated TCR beta chains appeared to be HLA-restricted, and the HLA associations seemed to be driven largely by CMV exposure. V-gene and J-gene trimming of TCR beta chains was associated with a missense DCLRE1C variant in a later genetic analysis, and the association was replicated in an independent cohort. Assigning TCR associations to individual alleles was difficult when HLA alleles, especially DR and DQ, strongly co-occurred. Because some donors lacked HLA typing at each locus, the association tests relied only on the typed subset. A later genetic analysis reported fewer N-insertions in productive TCRs among donors in an Asian-associated ancestry cluster than the roughly 690-donor mean. This cohort had only TCR beta chains sequenced, and the lack of alpha or paired-chain data limited which features could be detected. A further reported finding was that TCR beta sequences accurately predicted the HLA-A and HLA-B alleles for most subjects in the first cohort. Several of the top co-occurrence clusters appeared to be linked to parvovirus B19, influenza, CMV and Epstein-Barr virus, according to a later analysis. In a later analysis, about 17,000 TCR beta sequences were associated with specific HLA alleles at a false discovery rate of 0.05. In a later analysis, HLA-associated TCR beta chains showed more clonal expansion and lower generation probabilities than non-associated chains that were equally common. A group of highly shared sequence variants was considered likely to be a technical artifact of the sequencing pipeline. Correlated functional status among segregating V segments might be attributable to linkage disequilibrium, but an unknown experimental factor could not be ruled out. The earlier analysis of approximately 540 of the donors excluded 15 to 20 rarely observed V segments, including chromosome 9 orphons, because counts were too low. The only immune exposure information available for the cohort was CMV serostatus. In an earlier analysis of approximately 590 of the donors, most TCR beta V segments appeared in productive rearrangements about 87% or about 30% of the time, broadly matching IMGT annotations. Some IMGT-functional V segments, including TRBV6-2 and TRBV6-3, could not be distinguished by the 87-base-pair reads and were therefore excluded. It was suggested by the authors that the approach could potentially be generalized to other disease states and immunological phenotypes. The classifier was reported to diagnose cytomegalovirus status with high specificity and sensitivity in both the original and validation cohorts. In vitro tests confirmed that a few of the cytomegalovirus-associated TCR beta chains recognize cytomegalovirus antigens. Presence/absence analyses assumed roughly uniform sequencing depth across donors, an assumption that may not hold. A total of 150 to 200 TCR beta chains were listed by the study as associated with cytomegalovirus.

Libraries were constructed by the immunoSEQ multiplex PCR assay. For the multiplex PCR, a mixture combining 60 forward primers for TCR Vbeta segments and 13 reverse primers for TCR Jbeta segments was used. A multiplex PCR assay on genomic DNA amplified the CDR3 region of rearranged TCR beta genes. The Illumina HiSeq System was used to sequence the amplified TCR beta libraries as 87-base-pair reads. Concerning the study's data processing: Across the roughly 700 repertoires, a later analysis counted some 80 million unique TCR beta chains, roughly 11 million of which were shared by at least two donors. To remove PCR and sequencing errors, raw reads were error-corrected and collapsed into unique sequences using a nearest-neighbor algorithm that merged closely related sequences. CDR3 sequences were aligned to IMGT reference sequences to assign V, D and J gene segments. For a sequence to be retained, at least a six-nucleotide match to both a V gene segment and a J gene segment was required. A rearrangement counted as productive if the CDR3 had no stop codons and remained in frame with V and J, and every other rearrangement counted as non-productive. Following IMGT convention, CDR3 was defined as the stretch from the second conserved V-encoded cysteine to the conserved J-encoded phenylalanine. The earlier analysis of about 610 of the donors excluded any sequence lacking an unambiguous match to a single V gene segment. An earlier analysis of several hundred of the donors called V segments functional above 56.7% productive rearrangements and segregating when the between-donor standard deviation exceeded 5%. A statistical classification framework was developed to diagnose cytomegalovirus status using the catalog of TCR beta chain sequences. In a later analysis, TCR nucleotide sequences were compared against IMGT/GENE-DB human TR gene sequences so that V and J genes could be assigned. A later analysis assigned CDR3 sequences and most-parsimonious VDJ recombination scenarios with the TCRdist pipeline. A later analysis defined each TCR beta chain by its CDR3 amino acid sequence plus V-gene family, and excluded reads lacking a unique V-gene family. As a way to deal with suspected cross-contamination and a sequencing artifact, a later analysis dropped approximately 570 nucleotide sequences that were highly shared and had low generation probability. In a later analysis, a clonal expansion index was calculated for each public chain from normalized within-repertoire ranks of inferred template counts. Generation probabilities in a later analysis came from a VDJ recombination model fitted to out-of-frame rearrangements, and those results were checked against IGoR. In a later analysis, hypergeometric tests were used to score TCR-TCR, TCR-HLA and TCR-CMV co-occurrence, with a repertoire-size bias correction applied to TCR pairs. In a later analysis, false discovery rates were estimated by permuting HLA or CMV assignments 20 times. In a later analysis, co-occurring TCRs were grouped using DBSCAN, with TCRdist sequence similarity added in when clustering inside HLA-allele-positive subsets. Repertoires with fewer than 30,000 or more than 120,000 public chains were left out of co-occurrence clustering, as were about five repertoires with anomalous nucleotide sharing. TCRdb's version of the immuneACCESS table is confined to in-frame rearrangements and falls short of the full clone set. An unresolved V gene accounts for under half of the shortfall where checked; the remainder is of unknown origin. V and J calls and clone size are those listed in that table; D and trimming were worked out from the DNA. Within this sample are approximately 290,000 clones, with 75% to 90% of them counted one time only. The ten most abundant clones make up approximately 0.3% of the sample.

With respect to this clone: The antigen it recognizes is unknown. Base qualities are not provided; no much larger clone lies one nucleotide away.

In total, fewer than 750 healthy bone marrow donors made up the cohort. At the time of sampling, every cohort member was nominally healthy, though immune exposures that went unrecorded were likely present. The donor tested CMV seronegative, placing the donor among the roughly 350 seronegative members of the cohort. Each donor provided a peripheral blood sample, and peripheral blood mononuclear cells were used for TCR beta sequencing. Genomic DNA extraction from the blood cell samples was performed with the Qiagen DNeasy Blood Extraction Kit. CDR1 and CDR2 are read off the germline V gene (reference sequence) as SEHNR and FQNEAQ. Trimming takes 5 bases from V and 8 bases from J, and the germline ends sit 16 bases apart. The CDR3 has 14 amino acids, counting the end cysteine and phenylalanine. The retained sequence is limited to the CDR3, 42 bases, with the frame set at the first base.

Material: PBMCs. The sequence links TRBV7-9 to TRBJ2-1; the D gene is possibly TRBD2, with 5 bases matching. The clonotype originates from a girl aged 2-15 years in good health and CMV-seronegative. The CDR3 region reads CASSPSNSRDEQFF. The DNA is TGTGCCAGCAGCCCTAGCAACTCCCGCGATGAGCAGTTCTTC.